The present entry profiles one TCR beta chain with its context. The antigen is unknown. The sample originates from a study of cytomegalovirus exposure and HLA in healthy donors. There are 12 residues in the CDR3. In germline, CDR1 is MDHEN, CDR2 SYDVKM. The V end lost 3 bases, the J end lost 7 bases, and 7 bases lay between the germline ends. Notes on the study in general: Per a prior analysis, the majority of TCR beta V segments were productive roughly 87% or roughly 30% of the time. The dataset shows that most TCR sequences were rare, while some public TCRs occurred in many donors. The authors enumerated roughly 160 TCR beta chains as linked to cytomegalovirus.

Vbeta (60) and Jbeta (13) primers were used in the PCR. Data came from immunoSEQ multiplex PCR; TCRdb stores just in-frame clones and leaves some out. The table has fewer than 130,000 clones, 76% seen once; the top ten hold 13%. The chain couples TRBV28 to TRBJ2-1; D is unclear. The sequence was collected from a man under 40 in good health and CMV-seropositive. Material for sequencing was PBMCs. The CDR3 spells CASSFLVNEQFF. The CDR3 nucleotides are TGTGCCAGCAGTTTTTTAGTGAATGAGCAGTTCTTC.